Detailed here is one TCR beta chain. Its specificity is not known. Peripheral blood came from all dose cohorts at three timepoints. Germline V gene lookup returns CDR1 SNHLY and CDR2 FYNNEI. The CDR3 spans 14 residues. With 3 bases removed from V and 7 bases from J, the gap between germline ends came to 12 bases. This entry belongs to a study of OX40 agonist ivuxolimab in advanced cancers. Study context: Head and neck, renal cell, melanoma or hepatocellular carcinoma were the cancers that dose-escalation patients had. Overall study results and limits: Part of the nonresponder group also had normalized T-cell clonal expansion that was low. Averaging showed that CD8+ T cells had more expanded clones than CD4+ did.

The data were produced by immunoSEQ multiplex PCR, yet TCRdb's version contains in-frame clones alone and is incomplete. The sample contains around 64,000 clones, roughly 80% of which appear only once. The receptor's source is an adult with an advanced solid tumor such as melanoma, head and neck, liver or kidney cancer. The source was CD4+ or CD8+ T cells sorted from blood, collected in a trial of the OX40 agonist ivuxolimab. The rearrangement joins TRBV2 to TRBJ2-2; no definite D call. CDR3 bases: TGTGCCAGCAGTGATCGCCTGGCCGGCGGGGAGCTGTTTTTT. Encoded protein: CASSDRLAGGELFF.